This T cell receptor (beta chain) was identified during a study of response to subunit inactivated influenza vaccine. Findings and limits, study-wide: Seasonal influenza vaccination, on each occasion, was suggested by the authors to recruit few new T cells.

About this clonotype itself: Its specificity is unknown.

From the RT-PCR reads, TCRdb called clonotypes with MiXCR, one entry per CDR3 protein. In the table there are roughly 630,000 distinct CDR3 sequences, 12% to 15% of which are singletons. The V end was cut by 10 bases, the J end by 0 bases, with 25 bases between. CDR3 length: 17 amino acids. CDR1 is ENHRY, CDR2 SYGVKD, per germline. This TCR was sampled from a man aged 45-65 years who received an inactivated influenza vaccine. The sequences come from PBMCs from blood, collected around 14 days before vaccination. The chain joins TRBV10-3 to TRBJ2-7; D may match TRBD1 or TRBD2 (6 bases each). CDR3 sequence: CATTRGPGGHSSYEQYF. CDR3 coding DNA: TGTGCCACCACTCGGGGGCCCGGAGGACACTCCTCCTACGAGCAGTACTTC.